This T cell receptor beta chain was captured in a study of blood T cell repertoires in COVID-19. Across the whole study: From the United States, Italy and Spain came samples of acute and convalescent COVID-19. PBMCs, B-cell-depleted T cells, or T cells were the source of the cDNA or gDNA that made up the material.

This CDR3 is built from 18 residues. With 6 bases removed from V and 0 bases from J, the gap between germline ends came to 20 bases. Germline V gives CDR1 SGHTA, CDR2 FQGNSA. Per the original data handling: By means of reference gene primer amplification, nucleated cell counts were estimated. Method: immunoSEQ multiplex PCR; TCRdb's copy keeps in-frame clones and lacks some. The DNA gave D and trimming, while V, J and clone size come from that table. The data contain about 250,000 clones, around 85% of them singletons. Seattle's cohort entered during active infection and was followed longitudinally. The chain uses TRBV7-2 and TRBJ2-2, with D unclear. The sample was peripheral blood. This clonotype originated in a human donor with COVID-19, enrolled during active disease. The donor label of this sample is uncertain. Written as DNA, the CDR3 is TGTGCCAGCAGTTCTCCGGGTGGCGCCCCGTCGAACACCGGGGAGCTGTTTTTT. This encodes CASSSPGGAPSNTGELFF. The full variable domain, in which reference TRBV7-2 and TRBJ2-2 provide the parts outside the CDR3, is GAGVSQSPSNKVTEKGKDVELRCDPISGHTALYWYRQSLGQGLEFLIYFQGNSAPDKSGLPSDRFSAERTGGSVSTLTIQRTQQEDSAVYLCASSSPGGAPSNTGELFFGEGSRLTVL.